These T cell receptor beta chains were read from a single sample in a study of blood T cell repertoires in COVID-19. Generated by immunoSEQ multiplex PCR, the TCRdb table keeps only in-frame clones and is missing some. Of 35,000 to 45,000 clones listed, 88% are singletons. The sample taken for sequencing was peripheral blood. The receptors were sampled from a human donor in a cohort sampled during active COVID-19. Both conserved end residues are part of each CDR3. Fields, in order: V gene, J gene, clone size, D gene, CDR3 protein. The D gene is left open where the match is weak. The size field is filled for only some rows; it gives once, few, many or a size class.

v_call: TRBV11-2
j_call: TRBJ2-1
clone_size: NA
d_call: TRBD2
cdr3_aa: CASSHQLAGGGNEQFF

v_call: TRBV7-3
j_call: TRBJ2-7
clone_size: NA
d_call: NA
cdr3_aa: CASSLKARDEGGYYEQYF

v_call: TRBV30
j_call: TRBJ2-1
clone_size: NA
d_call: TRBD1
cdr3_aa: CAWSVDRTGGFNNEQFF

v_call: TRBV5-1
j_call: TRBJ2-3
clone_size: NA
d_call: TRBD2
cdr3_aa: CASSLSTSRLFTDTQYF

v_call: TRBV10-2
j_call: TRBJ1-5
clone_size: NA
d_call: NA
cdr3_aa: CASSEVNLNQPQHF

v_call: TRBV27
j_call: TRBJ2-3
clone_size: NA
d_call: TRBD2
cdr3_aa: CASSFSGRPGDTQYF

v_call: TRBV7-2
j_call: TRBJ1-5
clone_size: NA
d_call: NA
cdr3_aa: CASSSSRLNQPQHF

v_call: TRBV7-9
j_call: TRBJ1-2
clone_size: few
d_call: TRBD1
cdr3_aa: CASSLAQGADGYTF

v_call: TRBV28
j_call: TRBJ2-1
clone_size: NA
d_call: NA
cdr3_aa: CASKDPADYNEQFF

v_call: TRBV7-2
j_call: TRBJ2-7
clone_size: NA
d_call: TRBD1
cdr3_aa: CASKRGTGLYEQYF

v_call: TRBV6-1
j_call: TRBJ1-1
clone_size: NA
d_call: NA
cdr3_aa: CASSEDRVNTEAFF

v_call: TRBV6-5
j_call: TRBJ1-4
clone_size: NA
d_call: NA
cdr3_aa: CASSRGQTRNEKLFF

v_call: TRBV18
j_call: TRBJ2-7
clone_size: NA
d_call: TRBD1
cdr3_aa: CASSPPGTGNEQYF

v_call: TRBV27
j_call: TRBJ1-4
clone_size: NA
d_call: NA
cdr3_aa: CASSFAATNEKLFF

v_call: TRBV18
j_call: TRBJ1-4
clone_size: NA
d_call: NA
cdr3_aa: CASSRGLEEKLFF

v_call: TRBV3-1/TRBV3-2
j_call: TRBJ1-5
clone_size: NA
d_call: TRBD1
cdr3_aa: CASSQVKGAKRQPQHF

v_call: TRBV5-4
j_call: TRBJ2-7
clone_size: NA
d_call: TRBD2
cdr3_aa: CASSLGLAGSEQYF

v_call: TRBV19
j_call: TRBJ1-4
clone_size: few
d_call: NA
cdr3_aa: CASNTKTDEKLFF

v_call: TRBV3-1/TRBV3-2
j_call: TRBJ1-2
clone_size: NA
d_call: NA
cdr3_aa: CASSQGLGQGYGYTF

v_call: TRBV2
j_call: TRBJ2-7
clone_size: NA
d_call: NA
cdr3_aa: CASSEVVDSTYEQYF

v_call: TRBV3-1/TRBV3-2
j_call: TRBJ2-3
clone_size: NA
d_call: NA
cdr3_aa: CASSQEGRALTDTQYF

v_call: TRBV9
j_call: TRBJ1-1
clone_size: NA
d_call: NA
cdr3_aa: CASSPLGGVNTEAFF

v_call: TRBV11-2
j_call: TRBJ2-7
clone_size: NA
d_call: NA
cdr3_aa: CASSLVSRPYF

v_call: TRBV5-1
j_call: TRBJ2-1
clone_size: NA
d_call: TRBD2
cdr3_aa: CASSPSGTSGILGEQFF

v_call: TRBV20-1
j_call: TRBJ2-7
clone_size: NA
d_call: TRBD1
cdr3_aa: CSASWELTGGAYEQYF

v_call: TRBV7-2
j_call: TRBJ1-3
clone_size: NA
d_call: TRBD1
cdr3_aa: CASSFQPTGGKGNTIYF

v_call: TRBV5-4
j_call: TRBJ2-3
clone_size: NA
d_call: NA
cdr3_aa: CASSGSPGGLSTDTQYF

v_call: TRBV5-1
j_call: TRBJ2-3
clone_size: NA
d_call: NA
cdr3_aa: CASSLRGSTDTQYF

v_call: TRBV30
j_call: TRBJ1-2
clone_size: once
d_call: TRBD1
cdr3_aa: CAWSVAGGYGYTF

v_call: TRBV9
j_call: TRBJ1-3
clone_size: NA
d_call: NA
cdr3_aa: CASSVQGWSGNTIYF

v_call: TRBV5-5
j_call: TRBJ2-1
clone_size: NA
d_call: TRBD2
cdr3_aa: CASSLLAGVYNEQFF

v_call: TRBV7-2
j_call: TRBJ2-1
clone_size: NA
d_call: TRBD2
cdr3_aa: CASSLGLAGSYNEQFF

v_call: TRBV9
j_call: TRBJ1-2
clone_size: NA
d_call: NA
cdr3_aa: CASSEDTGIGRGYTF

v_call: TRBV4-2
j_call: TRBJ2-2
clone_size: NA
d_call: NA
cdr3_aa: CASSQEDQWTGELFF

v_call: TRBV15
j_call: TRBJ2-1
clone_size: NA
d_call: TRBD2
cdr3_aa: CATSTPRLAGGPSEQFF

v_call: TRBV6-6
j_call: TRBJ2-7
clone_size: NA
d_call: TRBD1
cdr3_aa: CASSRDRASYEQYF

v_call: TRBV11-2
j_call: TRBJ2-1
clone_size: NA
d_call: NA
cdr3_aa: CASSRIAAASEQFF

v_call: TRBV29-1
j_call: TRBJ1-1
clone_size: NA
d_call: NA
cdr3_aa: CSVVQLKNTEAFF

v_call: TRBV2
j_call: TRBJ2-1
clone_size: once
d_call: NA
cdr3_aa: CASSVSTTYNEQFF

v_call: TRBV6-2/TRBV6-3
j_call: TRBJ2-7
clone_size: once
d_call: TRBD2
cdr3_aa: CASSRLAGGGYEQYF

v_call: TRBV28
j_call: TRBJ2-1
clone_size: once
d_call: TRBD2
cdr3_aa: CASSPLAGDYNEQFF

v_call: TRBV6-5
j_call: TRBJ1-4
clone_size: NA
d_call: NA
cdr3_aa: CASRYLGGEKLFF

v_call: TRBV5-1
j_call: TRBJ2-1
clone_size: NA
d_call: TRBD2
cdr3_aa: CASSLARGVYNEQFF

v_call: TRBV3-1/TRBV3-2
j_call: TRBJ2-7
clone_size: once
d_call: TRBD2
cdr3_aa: CASSREGTSLKQYF

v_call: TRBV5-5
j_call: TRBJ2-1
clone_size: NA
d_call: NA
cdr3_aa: CASSFRQAYNEQFF

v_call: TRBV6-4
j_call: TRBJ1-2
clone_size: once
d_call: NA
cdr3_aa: CASSEGENYGYTF

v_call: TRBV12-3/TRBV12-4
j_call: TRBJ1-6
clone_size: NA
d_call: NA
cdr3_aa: CASRSSYNSPLHF

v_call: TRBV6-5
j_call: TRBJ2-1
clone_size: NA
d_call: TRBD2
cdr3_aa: CASMRKLALSEQFF

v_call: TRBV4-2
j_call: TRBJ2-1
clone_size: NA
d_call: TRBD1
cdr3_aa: CASSQGARTGGYEQFF

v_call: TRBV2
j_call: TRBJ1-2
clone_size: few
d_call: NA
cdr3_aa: CASSVGRVWGGYTF

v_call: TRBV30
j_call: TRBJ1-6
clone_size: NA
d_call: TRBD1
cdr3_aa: CACGTGGAFGNSPLHF

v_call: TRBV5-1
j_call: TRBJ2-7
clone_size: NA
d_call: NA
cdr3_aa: CASSLDTRISRDEQYF

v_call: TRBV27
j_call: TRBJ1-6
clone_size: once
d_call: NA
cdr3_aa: CASSFRDSYNSPLHF